These 15 T cell receptor beta chains share one sample of origin, sequenced in a study of control samples from healthy donors and cancer patients. Clones were sequenced by immunoSEQ multiplex PCR, and TCRdb holds only the in-frame ones, with some missing. Of about 140,000 clones in the sample, approximately 86% were seen once. The sample consisted of blood. The receptors were gathered from a man aged 18-30 years in good health.

This clone was seen a few times. Mismatch with germline at one junction end may stem from a read error. The V and J genes are TRBV7-7 and TRBJ2-5, with 7 bases that match TRBD1. This CDR3 contains 13 residues. Germline loops: CDR1 SSHAT, CDR2 FNYEAQ (reference sequence). CDR3 nucleotide sequence: TGTGCTAGCAGCCGACAGGGCGTAGAGACCCAGTACTTC. This encodes CASSRQGVETQYF. Supplemented by reference TRBV7-7 and TRBJ2-5, the full variable domain reads GAGVSQSPRYKVTKRGQDVTLRCDPISSHATLYWYQQALGQGPEFLTYFNYEAQPDKSGLPSDRFSAERPEGSISTLTIQRTEQRDSAMYRCASSRQGVETQYFGPGTRLLVL.

The chain carries TRBV19 and TRBJ2-1, with D perhaps matching TRBD2 (6 bases). V lost 6 bases and J 4 bases, leaving 16 bases between the germline ends. Germline V gene lookup returns CDR1 LNHDA and CDR2 SQIVND (reference sequence). This CDR3 has 15 residues. The chain's CDR3 is CASSPSRETYNEQFF. The CDR3, as DNA: TGTGCCAGTAGCCCCTCCCGGGAGACGTACAATGAGCAGTTCTTC.

The chain has TRBV19 and TRBJ1-1; TRBD1 matches 12 bases. J gave up 1 base and V 4 bases, and 16 bases lay outside the gene matches. The CDR3 is 20 residues long. Per the germline V gene, CDR1 is LNHDA and CDR2 is SQIVND (reference sequence). For the CDR3, the DNA is TGTGCCAGTAGTAGGGGGTTAGCCGGGACAGGGGGCTTCGGGAACACTGAAGCTTTCTTT. Translating gives CASSRGLAGTGGFGNTEAFF. Combining the CDR3 with reference TRBV19 and TRBJ1-1 gives the whole variable domain DGGITQSPKYLFRKEGQNVTLSCEQNLNHDAMYWYRQDPGQGLRLIYYSQIVNDFQKGDIAEGYSVSREKKESFPLTVTSAQKNPTAFYLCASSRGLAGTGGFGNTEAFFGQGTRLTVV.

The chain recombines TRBV18 with TRBJ1-6, with TRBD1 matching over 7 bases. The trim removed 3 bases at V and 7 bases at J, leaving 6 bases unmatched. CDR1 is KGHSH and CDR2 is LQKENI in the germline V gene. This CDR3 has 15 amino acids. CDR3 bases: TGTGCCAGCTCACCGACGACAGGGCGGAATTCACCCCTCCACTTT. It translates to CASSPTTGRNSPLHF.

This clone was counted a single time. V gene TRBV29-1 combines with J gene TRBJ1-2; D is uncertain. The CDR3 totals 10 residues. V was trimmed by 4 bases and J by 8 bases, leaving 8 bases between them. The germline gives CDR1 SQVTM, CDR2 ANQGSEA. This CDR3 reads CSVAYRGYTF. The CDR3 DNA sequence: TGCAGCGTTGCTTACCGGGGCTACACCTTC.

This chain joins TRBV5-4 and TRBJ2-3, with 10 bases identical to TRBD2. Losses at the gene ends were 6 bases for V and 4 bases for J; bases not matched to a gene: 8. This CDR3 region has 15 residues. Germline CDR1 and CDR2: SGHNT and YYREEE (reference sequence). The CDR3 nucleotides read TGTGCCAGCAAGGAGCGGGGGGGCTATTCAGATACGCAGTATTTT. This translates into CASKERGGYSDTQYF.

The chain recombines TRBV7-2 with TRBJ1-4; D might be TRBD1 (5 bases). V was clipped by 2 bases and J by 11 bases, with 18 bases between them. This CDR3 spans 15 amino acids. The V gene's germline CDR1 is SGHTA and CDR2 FQGNSA. CDR3 amino acids: CASSLIGQGRQKLFF. CDR3 nucleotide sequence: TGTGCCAGCAGCTTAATTGGCCAGGGTAGGCAGAAACTGTTTTTT.

The sample holds one count of this clone. The genes are TRBV4-1 and TRBJ1-6; D is unresolved. This CDR3 comprises 13 residues. The germline gives CDR1 MGHRA, CDR2 YSYEKL. V was clipped by 1 base and J by 12 bases, with 10 bases between them. The CDR3 DNA reads as TGCGCCAGCAGCCAAGTCGTGGAAGGACCCCTCCACTTT. It encodes CASSQVVEGPLHF.

The chain uses TRBV28 and TRBJ1-2; D not certain. This CDR3 comprises 12 residues. Germline V gene data show CDR1 as MDHEN and CDR2 as SYDVKM. V gave up 4 bases and J gave up 6 bases, with 9 bases separating them. The CDR3 DNA sequence: TGTGCCAGCAGTTCCGTCCTTGATGGCTACACCTTC. It is translated as CASSSVLDGYTF.

The genes are TRBV5-4 and TRBJ1-1; 9 bases agree with TRBD1. The CDR3 is 16 amino acids. CDR1 and CDR2 (germline): SGHNT, YYREEE (reference sequence). The junction had 12 bases not matched to a gene; V was cut back by 3 bases and J by 6 bases. CDR3 region: CASSYPGTGTEPEAFF. The CDR3 DNA follows: TGTGCCAGCAGCTACCCCGGGACAGGGACGGAACCTGAAGCTTTCTTT.

This clone was counted only a few times. The chain combines TRBV19 with TRBJ2-4; the D gene is possibly TRBD2 (6 bases). Germline values: CDR1 LNHDA, CDR2 SQIVND (reference sequence). Trimming cost V 2 bases and J 3 bases, with 8 bases left between them. The CDR3 has 14 amino acids. CDR3 residues: CASSIRRDKNIQYF. The DNA for the CDR3 is TGTGCCAGTAGTATAAGGCGGGACAAAAACATTCAGTACTTC. Complete variable domain (other parts from reference TRBV19 and TRBJ2-4): DGGITQSPKYLFRKEGQNVTLSCEQNLNHDAMYWYRQDPGQGLRLIYYSQIVNDFQKGDIAEGYSVSREKKESFPLTVTSAQKNPTAFYLCASSIRRDKNIQYFGAGTRLSVL.

A single count supports this clone. The genes are TRBV9 and TRBJ1-2; D gene uncertain. CDR1 SGDLS and CDR2 YYNGEE come from the germline V gene. This CDR3 has 13 residues. V lost 7 bases, J lost 4 bases, and 14 bases lay in between. The CDR3 nucleotides are TGTGCCAGCCATCCCCCGGGCCCCTATGGCTACACCTTC. It translates to CASHPPGPYGYTF.

The chain couples TRBV7-9 to TRBJ2-3; D is undetermined. This CDR3 spans 16 amino acids. Trimming stripped 5 bases from V and 2 bases from J, with 17 bases between. The germline V gene has CDR1 SEHNR and CDR2 FQNEAQ (reference sequence). The DNA for the CDR3 is TGTGCCAGCAGCCCTCACACGGTCACCCTCACAGATACGCAGTATTTT. The encoded protein is CASSPHTVTLTDTQYF.

The chain links TRBV7-2 to TRBJ1-3; no clear D. Trimming stripped 2 bases from V and 6 bases from J, with 8 bases between. Germline V lookup: CDR1 SGHTA, CDR2 FQGNSA. The CDR3 has 13 amino acids. CDR3 region: CASSLPPENTIYF. In nucleotides, the CDR3 is TGTGCCAGCAGCTTACCTCCAGAAAACACCATATATTTT.

This chain connects TRBV28 to TRBJ2-4; no clear D. V was pared by 3 bases and J by 2 bases, with 5 bases between. The CDR3 covers 13 residues. The germline gives CDR1 MDHEN, CDR2 SYDVKM. The CDR3 nucleotides are TGTGCCAGCAGTTTTAGTACCAAAAACATTCAGTACTTC. This sequence encodes CASSFSTKNIQYF.